These T cell receptor beta chains were read from a single sample in a study of regulatory T cells in long-lasting Graves disease. TCRdb used MiXCR to reprocess the multiplex PCR reads, holding one entry per CDR3 protein. The sample yields around 330,000 distinct CDR3 sequences, over 15% seen once. The material was peripheral blood mononuclear cells (PBMCs), obtained at new diagnosis, from a patient treated with antithyroid drugs. All receptors derive from a female donor with Graves disease. CDR3s include the opening cysteine and the closing phenylalanine or tryptophan. A D gene is named only where the DNA matches it firmly. Only some rows state a clone size, as once, few, many or a class for expanded clones.

TRBV19,TRBJ2-1,.,many,CASSPPGTDYNEQFF,TGTGCCAGTAGTCCCCCCGGGACCGACTACAATGAGCAGTTCTTC
TRBV2,TRBJ1-3,.,many,CASRTTGNTIYF,TGTGCCAGCAGGACCACGGGAAACACCATATATTTT
TRBV28,TRBJ2-3,TRBD1,many,CASSLVEGATDTQYF,TGTGCCAGCAGTTTAGTAGAGGGGGCCACAGATACGCAGTATTTT
TRBV28,TRBJ2-6,TRBD1,many,CASSLFRQGAGANVLTF,TGTGCCAGCAGTTTATTCCGACAGGGGGCTGGGGCCAACGTCCTGACTTTC
TRBV5-1,TRBJ1-1,.,many,CASSSGQSKGWGTEAFF,TGCGCCAGCAGCTCCGGACAGTCCAAGGGGTGGGGCACTGAAGCTTTCTTT
TRBV14,TRBJ2-7,.,.,CASSQGDLGRGIYEQYF,TGTGCCAGCAGCCAAGGAGACTTGGGCCGAGGTATCTACGAGCAGTACTTC
TRBV6-1,TRBJ1-2,.,many,CASLGDYGYTF,TGTGCCAGCTTAGGCGACTATGGCTACACCTTC
TRBV28,TRBJ2-7,.,many,CASSSLDEQYF,TGTGCCAGCAGTTCACTGGACGAGCAGTACTTC
TRBV28,TRBJ1-1,TRBD1,many,CANSINRGREAFF,TGTGCCAACAGTATAAACAGGGGGAGGGAAGCTTTCTTT
TRBV12-3/TRBV12-4,TRBJ1-2,.,many,CASSLRGRGGSGYTF,TGTGCCAGCAGTCTCCGGGGCAGGGGTGGAAGTGGCTACACCTTC
TRBV28,TRBJ1-2,TRBD1,few,CASSMGTGGYDDYTF,TGTGCCAGCAGTATGGGAACAGGGGGTTACGATGACTACACCTTC
TRBV7-9,TRBJ2-3,TRBD2,many,CASSPQLAGAGTDTQYF,TGTGCCAGCAGCCCACAGCTAGCGGGGGCAGGCACAGATACGCAGTATTTT
TRBV12-3/TRBV12-4,TRBJ2-1,.,many,CASRRRDEQFF,TGTGCCAGCAGGCGGAGGGATGAGCAGTTCTTC
TRBV28,TRBJ1-3,.,few,CASRPLPGSSGNTTYF,TGTGCCAGCAGGCCCCTTCCAGGGTCATCTGGAAACACCACATATTTT
TRBV6-1,TRBJ2-1,.,many,CAVHTQDSYNEQFF,TGTGCCGTACACACCCAGGACAGCTACAATGAGCAGTTCTTC
TRBV5-1,TRBJ1-1,.,many,CASSFGVWRKNTEAFF,TGCGCCAGCAGCTTTGGGGTGTGGCGGAAGAACACTGAAGCTTTCTTT
TRBV11-3,TRBJ2-5,.,many,CASSIQETQYF,TGTGCCAGCAGCATACAAGAGACCCAGTACTTC
TRBV6-5,TRBJ1-2,.,many,CASSYSSYSGKGYTF,TGTGCCAGCAGTTACTCGTCATATTCGGGGAAAGGCTACACCTTC
TRBV20-1,TRBJ1-1,.,.,CSASSGVEAFF,TGCAGTGCCTCCTCAGGGGTTGAAGCTTTCTTT
TRBV19,TRBJ1-3,TRBD1,many,CASWTGHGNTIYF,TGTGCCAGTTGGACAGGGCACGGAAACACCATATATTTT
TRBV20-1,TRBJ2-5,TRBD2,.,CSAPQAGAEETQYF,TGCAGTGCCCCTCAAGCGGGAGCGGAAGAGACCCAGTACTTC
TRBV19,TRBJ2-1,.,few,CASSTLLLGRNYNEQFF,TGTGCCAGTAGTACCCTCCTTTTAGGGAGAAACTACAATGAGCAGTTCTTC
TRBV4-1,TRBJ1-2,.,.,CASSQDGPYPYGYTF,TGCGCCAGCAGCCAAGACGGCCCTTATCCCTATGGCTACACCTTC
TRBV28,TRBJ1-5,.,many,CATAWAVGNQPQHF,TGTGCCACCGCGTGGGCAGTAGGCAATCAGCCCCAGCATTTT
TRBV6-1,TRBJ2-1,.,few,CASSKLATSLNEQFF,TGTGCCAGCAGCAAGCTAGCGACAAGCCTCAATGAGCAGTTCTTC
TRBV19,TRBJ2-7,.,many,CAKFWREGSEQYF,TGTGCTAAGTTCTGGCGGGAAGGTTCGGAGCAGTACTTC
TRBV10-1,TRBJ2-1,TRBD2,many,CASSESEGGRALNEQFF,TGCGCCAGCAGTGAGTCGGAGGGCGGGAGGGCCCTCAATGAGCAGTTCTTC
TRBV6-4,TRBJ2-1,.,many,CASSDEADGSNEQFF,TGTGCCAGCAGTGACGAAGCGGACGGTAGCAATGAGCAGTTCTTC
TRBV2,TRBJ1-5,.,.,CASSESSAGQPQHF,TGTGCCAGCAGTGAAAGTTCAGCAGGGCAGCCCCAGCATTTT
TRBV19,TRBJ2-7,TRBD1,.,CASSSRDRGTSYEQYF,TGTGCCAGTAGTTCCAGGGACAGGGGAACCTCCTACGAGCAGTACTTC
TRBV2,TRBJ2-5,.,once,CASRNWGREMETQYF,TGTGCCAGCAGGAACTGGGGGCGGGAGATGGAGACCCAGTACTTC
TRBV9,TRBJ2-7,TRBD2,many,CASSVRGTSGPYEQYF,TGTGCCAGCAGCGTAAGGGGGACTAGCGGGCCCTACGAGCAGTACTTC
TRBV28,TRBJ1-2,TRBD1,many,CASNEGQGVEGYTF,TGTGCCAGCAACGAGGGACAGGGAGTTGAAGGCTACACCTTC
TRBV2,TRBJ2-7,.,many,CASSTPSYEQYF,TGTGCCAGCAGCACTCCTTCCTACGAGCAGTACTTC
TRBV9,TRBJ2-2,TRBD1,.,CASSGRQGAKAGELFF,TGTGCCAGCAGCGGGCGCCAGGGGGCGAAGGCCGGGGAGCTGTTTTTT
TRBV6-1,TRBJ2-7,.,few,CASSPRGPYEQYF,TGTGCCAGCAGTCCCAGGGGTCCCTACGAGCAGTACTTC
TRBV19,TRBJ2-3,.,few,CASSIGQASTDTQYF,TGTGCCAGTAGTATAGGGCAGGCTAGCACAGATACGCAGTATTTT
TRBV10-3,TRBJ1-1,.,.,CASNQPGTEAFF,TGTGCCTCCAACCAGCCGGGCACTGAAGCTTTCTTT
TRBV7-2,TRBJ1-6,TRBD1,many,CASSLGQGGNSPLHF,TGTGCCAGCAGCTTAGGACAGGGAGGGAATTCACCCCTCCACTTT
TRBV5-1,TRBJ2-3,TRBD1,.,CASSSRQGNTDTQYF,TGCGCCAGCAGCTCACGACAGGGTAACACAGATACGCAGTATTTT
TRBV13,TRBJ2-7,TRBD2,many,CASSPTGVGGRTYEQYF,TGTGCCAGCAGCCCCACGGGAGTGGGAGGGCGGACCTACGAGCAGTACTTC
TRBV2,TRBJ2-4,TRBD2,many,CASSGGTSGRFLIGIQYF,TGTGCCAGCAGTGGGGGTACTAGCGGGAGGTTTTTGATTGGCATTCAGTACTTC
TRBV5-1,TRBJ1-6,.,many,CASSLNPSPLHF,TGCGCCAGCAGCTTGAATCCTTCACCCCTCCACTTT
TRBV2,TRBJ1-2,TRBD1,.,CASSGDRGQAYGYTF,TGTGCCAGCAGCGGAGACAGGGGGCAGGCCTATGGCTACACCTTC
TRBV6-1,TRBJ2-1,.,many,CASSAGPSSYNEQFF,TGTGCCAGCAGCGCCGGGCCGAGCTCCTACAATGAGCAGTTCTTC
TRBV6-2/TRBV6-3,TRBJ1-2,.,many,CASSPGTVRYGYTF,TGTGCCAGCAGCCCGGGCACCGTGAGGTATGGCTACACCTTC
TRBV28,TRBJ2-2,.,many,CATVGPNTGELFF,TGTGCCACCGTGGGACCGAACACCGGGGAGCTGTTTTTT
TRBV12-3/TRBV12-4,TRBJ1-6,.,many,CASSVTGGRFSPLHF,TGTGCCAGCAGTGTTACTGGGGGGCGATTTTCACCCCTCCACTTT
TRBV6-1,TRBJ2-7,TRBD2,many,CASSPGASGQIIPSYEQYF,TGTGCCAGCAGTCCAGGGGCTAGCGGGCAGATCATCCCTTCCTACGAGCAGTACTTC
TRBV5-5,TRBJ1-5,TRBD1,few,CASSLVSRTGEIRNSNQPQHF,TGTGCCAGCAGCTTGGTATCCAGGACAGGGGAAATCCGAAATAGCAATCAGCCCCAGCATTTT